The clone carrying this T cell receptor (beta chain) has at least ten counts. This record comes from a study of blood T cells in healthy people across ages. Isolation recovered at least 7 million PBMCs from every sample. Total RNA, at least 6 micrograms per sample, was extracted from PBMCs. Combining a sample-barcoded 5' primer with a J-beta primer mix, a second PCR ran for roughly 7 to 11 cycles. A single record per CDR3 protein comes from TCRdb applying MiXCR to the 5' RACE reads. The repertoire has under 1,000,000 distinct CDR3 sequences, about 47% of them found once; the top ten carry 15% to 20%. CDR3 length: 15 amino acids. After removal of 1 base from V and 3 bases from J, the junction contained 2 bases not matched to a gene. Germline V gives CDR1 SGHDN, CDR2 FVKESK.

The origin of this receptor is a man older than 75 in good health. Sample: blood. The rearrangement uses TRBV14 and TRBJ2-7; 11 nucleotides agree with TRBD2. The CDR3 region is CASSQGLAGLYEQYF. The CDR3 nucleotides read TGTGCCAGCAGCCAAGGACTAGCGGGACTCTACGAGCAGTACTTC.